The clone carrying this T cell receptor beta chain was observed at least ten times. Antigen: not known. Authors' analysis steps: Ranging from about 20,000 to 750,000, TCR counts per sample had a median value of around 91,000. A single record per CDR3 protein comes from TCRdb applying MiXCR to the RACE reads. These V and J calls derive from TCRdb rather than the authors' analysis. The table lists around 71,000 distinct CDR3 sequences, around 9.5% of them singletons. The CDR3 loop spans 13 amino acids. Trimming stripped 3 bases from V and 8 bases from J, with 13 bases between. The sample comes from a study of human T cells and chemical hapten exposure. Looking at the study overall: Diphenylcyclopropenone doses were given weekly to the scalps of patients across the roughly 24-week study. Study-wide results and limits: Expanded TCRs were compared with controls, and the expanded TCRs formed significantly more large CDR3 similarity clusters.

Described time point: patch test 1, 2 weeks after DPC sensitization. The treatment here: therapeutic diphenylcyclopropenone sensitization with weekly scalp DPC. This chain connects TRBV12-3 or TRBV12-4 to TRBJ1-1; TRBD1 might be the D (6 bases). The clonotype comes from a woman between 35 and 50 years old with alopecia areata. Some clones in this sample may be carry-over from other donors' samples. This specimen was whole blood, taken in connection with sensitization to the hapten diphenylcyclopropenone (DPC). The CDR3: CASSFAGTREAFF. DNA of the CDR3: TGTGCCAGCAGTTTCGCCGGGACAAGGGAAGCTTTCTTT.